A single sample is the source of the 16 T cell receptor beta chains below, sequenced in a study of STAT5B mutations in CD4+ large granular lymphocyte leukemia. Measured with immunoSEQ multiplex PCR; TCRdb has only the in-frame clones, and not every one. The sample lists about 45,000 clones, around 85% occurring once. The sample comprised CD4+ T cells from blood buffy coats. These receptors all come from a human donor in good health.

The gene calls are TRBV10-3 and TRBJ2-3; 7 bases map to TRBD1. Germline-derived CDR1 and CDR2 are ENHRY and SYGVKD. The J segment lost 6 bases and the V segment lost 6 bases, leaving 12 bases of the junction unmatched. This CDR3 has 15 amino acids. CDR3: CAISSRDSGKDTQYF. The CDR3 DNA sequence: TGTGCCATCAGCAGCCGGGACAGCGGAAAGGATACGCAGTATTTT.

V gene TRBV5-6 combines with J gene TRBJ1-4; D gene uncertain. V lost 2 bases and J 0 bases, leaving 5 bases between the germline ends. This CDR3 spans 14 amino acids. Germline-derived CDR1 and CDR2 are SGHDT and YYEEEE. CDR3 in amino acids: CASSLVATNEKLFF. CDR3 in DNA: TGTGCCAGCAGCTTAGTTGCAACTAATGAAAAACTGTTTTTT.

This chain joins TRBV10-2 and TRBJ2-4; D may be TRBD1 (6 bases). V was shortened by 6 bases and J by 0 bases, with 12 bases between the two germline ends. CDR1 is WSHSY and CDR2 is SAAADI in the germline V gene. This CDR3 is 15 amino acids long. The CDR3 nucleotides are TGCGCCAGCAGACACAGGGACCTAGCCAAAAACATTCAGTACTTC. Its translation: CASRHRDLAKNIQYF.

This clone was observed once. The chain links TRBV30 to TRBJ2-5, with 7 nucleotides matching TRBD1. The CDR3 runs 17 residues. J gave up 2 bases and V 0 bases, and 12 bases lay outside the gene matches. Germline CDR1 GTSNPN, CDR2 SVGIG (reference sequence). The CDR3 protein is CAWSVKVPPGQQETQYF. CDR3 DNA sequence: TGTGCCTGGAGTGTAAAGGTGCCCCCGGGACAGCAAGAGACCCAGTACTTC.

As DNA, the CDR3 is TGTGCCAGCAGCTTAGTGGGTTCGGCCAGCGACGGGGAGCTGTTTTTT. Its translation: CASSLVGSASDGELFF. This chain uses TRBV11-2 with TRBJ2-2; D is unclear. This CDR3 comprises 16 residues. V shed 1 base and J shed 7 bases, with 16 bases lying between them. Germline CDR1 reads SGHAT; CDR2 reads FQNNGV. The complete variable domain, with remaining parts taken from reference TRBV11-2 and TRBJ2-2, reads EAGVAQSPRYKIIEKRQSVAFWCNPISGHATLYWYQQILGQGPKLLIQFQNNGVVDDSQLPKDRFSAERLKGVDSTLKIQPAKLEDSAVYLCASSLVGSASDGELFFGEGSRLTVL.

V and J are TRBV27 and TRBJ2-4; D not certain. Looked up from germline, CDR1 is MNHEY and CDR2 is SMNVEV (reference sequence). This CDR3 contains 15 residues. V was shortened by 5 bases and J by 0 bases, with 11 bases between the two germline ends. The CDR3 sequence: CASSPRRLAKNIQYF. CDR3 nucleotide sequence: TGTGCCAGCAGTCCCCGGAGACTAGCCAAAAACATTCAGTACTTC.

The chain recombines TRBV5-1 with TRBJ1-4; D call uncertain. V was clipped by 3 bases and J by 0 bases, with 6 bases between them. This CDR3 is 14 amino acids long. Germline-derived CDR1 and CDR2 are SGHRS and YFSETQ. CDR3 nucleotide sequence: TGCGCCAGCAGCTCACCACCAACTAATGAAAAACTGTTTTTT. It is translated as CASSSPPTNEKLFF.

This clone has just one count. The chain joins TRBV7-2 to TRBJ2-7; D is tentatively TRBD1 or TRBD2 (5 bases each). The germline CDR1 and CDR2 sequences are SGHTA and FQGNSA. CDR3 length equals 19 residues. With 2 bases removed from V and 2 bases from J, the gap between germline ends came to 25 bases. The CDR3 loop reads CASSLPWPLEWGSTYEQYF. The CDR3, as DNA: TGTGCCAGCAGCTTACCCTGGCCTTTAGAATGGGGGTCCACCTACGAGCAGTACTTC.

The chain has TRBV5-8 and TRBJ2-5, with TRBD1 identical over 8 bases. The V gene end was trimmed by 4 bases and the J gene end by 5 bases; junction bases not matched to a gene: 7. CDR3 length: 14 residues. Germline V gene lookup returns CDR1 SGHTS and CDR2 YDEGEE. As DNA, the CDR3 is TGTGCCAGCAGCCCCCGGACAGGGACGGAGACCCAGTACTTC. Amino acid sequence: CASSPRTGTETQYF. Together with reference TRBV5-8 and TRBJ2-5, the CDR3 gives the full variable domain: EAGVTQSPTHLIKTRGQQATLRCSPISGHTSVYWYQQALGLGLQFLLWYDEGEERNRGNFPPRFSGRQFPNYSSELNVNALELEDSALYLCASSPRTGTETQYFGPGTRLLVL.

The J gene is TRBJ2-4, the V gene TRBV6-1, with D possibly matching TRBD1 (5 bases). V was trimmed by 0 bases and J by 0 bases, leaving 9 bases between them. The V gene's germline CDR1 is MNHNS and CDR2 SASEGT. The CDR3 runs 16 residues. The CDR3 DNA reads TGTGCCAGCAGTGAAGCCCAGGGTTTAGCCAAAAACATTCAGTACTTC. It is translated as CASSEAQGLAKNIQYF.

The rearrangement joins TRBV10-3 to TRBJ2-1; TRBD2 matches at 9 bases. The V segment lost 6 bases and the J segment 5 bases; nucleotides outside the gene matches: 8. The CDR3 totals 15 residues. Germline CDR1 ENHRY, CDR2 SYGVKD. The CDR3 reads CAIRGGLAQDNEQFF. DNA of the CDR3: TGTGCCATCAGGGGCGGACTAGCGCAGGACAATGAGCAGTTCTTC.

This chain connects TRBV5-1 to TRBJ2-7; weak D call: TRBD1 (6 bases). In germline, CDR1 is SGHRS, CDR2 YFSETQ. Trimming pared 0 bases from V and 9 bases from J, leaving 13 bases between. The CDR3 has 13 residues. The CDR3 sequence is CASSLEQGVGQYF. The CDR3 DNA sequence: TGCGCCAGCAGCTTGGAACAGGGTGTGGGGCAGTACTTC. Drawing the rest from reference TRBV5-1 and TRBJ2-7, the complete variable domain is KAGVTQTPRYLIKTRGQQVTLSCSPISGHRSVSWYQQTPGQGLQFLFEYFSETQRNKGNFPGRFSGRQFSNSRSEMNVSTLELGDSALYLCASSLEQGVGQYFGPGTRLTVT.

This chain links TRBV6-6 with TRBJ1-1; D might be TRBD1 (5 bases). Germline assignment: CDR1 MNHNY and CDR2 SVGAGI (reference sequence). CDR3 length equals 13 residues. V was trimmed by 8 bases and J by 4 bases, leaving 14 bases between them. The CDR3 reads CASGYGGSTEAFF. The CDR3, as DNA: TGTGCCAGCGGATACGGGGGTTCCACTGAAGCTTTCTTT.

This chain links TRBV6-1 with TRBJ2-4; the D is unclear. This CDR3 contains 16 residues. Germline CDR1 is MNHNS and CDR2 is SASEGT. Trimming removed 4 bases at V and 0 bases at J, with 13 bases between. The CDR3 sequence is CASSGGRQTAKNIQYF. Here the CDR3 DNA reads TGTGCCAGCAGTGGCGGACGGCAAACAGCCAAAAACATTCAGTACTTC.

This rearrangement joins TRBV21-1 to TRBJ2-7. TRBV21-1 is termed a pseudogene. The CDR3 sequence is 14 residues long. The CDR3 sequence is CAPEGDPTSYEQYF. In DNA form, the CDR3 reads TGTGCTCCGGAGGGGGACCCTACTTCCTACGAGCAGTACTTC.

The genes are TRBV5-1 and TRBJ1-6, with D uncertain. V shed 7 bases and J shed 14 bases, with 13 bases lying between them. Germline CDR1 reads SGHRS; CDR2 reads YFSETQ. The CDR3 is 11 amino acids. CDR3 in DNA: TGCGCCAGCCCCCCCTCCGGGTCCCTCCACTTT. This encodes CASPPSGSLHF. Full variable domain (missing parts from reference TRBV5-1 and TRBJ1-6): KAGVTQTPRYLIKTRGQQVTLSCSPISGHRSVSWYQQTPGQGLQFLFEYFSETQRNKGNFPGRFSGRQFSNSRSEMNVSTLELGDSALYLCASPPSGSLHFGNGTRLTVT.